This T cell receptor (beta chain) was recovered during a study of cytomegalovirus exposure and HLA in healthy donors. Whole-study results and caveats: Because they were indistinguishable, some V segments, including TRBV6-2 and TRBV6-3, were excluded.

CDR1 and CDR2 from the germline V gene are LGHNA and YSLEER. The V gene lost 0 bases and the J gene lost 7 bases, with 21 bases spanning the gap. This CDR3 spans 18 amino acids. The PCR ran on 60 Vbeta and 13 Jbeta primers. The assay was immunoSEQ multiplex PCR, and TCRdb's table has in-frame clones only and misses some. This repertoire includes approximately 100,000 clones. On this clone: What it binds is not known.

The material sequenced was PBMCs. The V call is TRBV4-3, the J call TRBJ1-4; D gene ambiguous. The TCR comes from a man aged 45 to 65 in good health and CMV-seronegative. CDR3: CASSQEDVEGREGEKLFF. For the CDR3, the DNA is TGCGCCAGCAGCCAAGAGGATGTAGAGGGCCGGGAGGGTGAAAAACTGTTTTTT.